The 18 T cell receptor beta chains listed next were all sequenced from one sample in a study of blood T cell dynamics during melanoma immunotherapy. Described time point: week 3, after first cycle of checkpoint inhibitor. Profiling relied on immunoSEQ multiplex PCR, and the TCRdb table lists in-frame clones only, not all of them. The sample includes roughly 10,000 clones, about 88% of them seen just once. The sequencing here drew on blood, taken from a patient treated with checkpoint blockade. The receptors here all came from a human donor with melanoma.

The genes are TRBV19 and TRBJ1-2, with no clear D. The CDR3 is 13 amino acids. Looked up from germline, CDR1 is LNHDA and CDR2 is SQIVND (reference sequence). Trimming shortened V by 1 base and J by 1 base, and 4 bases separated the two germline ends. This chain's CDR3 is CASSIGVNYGYTF. The CDR3, as DNA: TGTGCCAGTAGTATAGGAGTTAACTATGGCTACACCTTC.

The rearrangement links TRBV2 to TRBJ2-7; D remains unclear. The germline CDR1 and CDR2 sequences are SNHLY and FYNNEI. The CDR3 covers 12 residues. V gave up 3 bases and J gave up 7 bases, with 10 bases separating them. Written as DNA, the CDR3 is TGTGCCAGCAGTGATACTGGGGTGGAGCAGTACTTC. Translating it yields CASSDTGVEQYF.

The rearrangement joins TRBV2 to TRBJ2-7; 11 nucleotides match TRBD2. The V and J ends lost 11 bases and 2 bases, in that order; junction bases with no gene match: 2. Germline V gene data show CDR1 as SNHLY and CDR2 as FYNNEI. The CDR3 totals 12 residues. The CDR3 sequence is CAGTSGTYEQYF. In nucleotides, the CDR3 is TGTGCCGGGACTAGCGGCACCTACGAGCAGTACTTC.

The CDR3 loop reads CASSSRRTSDPYEQYF. CDR3 in DNA: TGTGCCAGTAGTTCCCGCCGGACTAGCGATCCTTACGAGCAGTACTTC. The chain uses TRBV19 and TRBJ2-7; 9 bases line up with TRBD2. Per the germline V gene, CDR1 is LNHDA and CDR2 is SQIVND (reference sequence). CDR3 length: 16 residues. V gave up 5 bases and J gave up 4 bases; unmatched junction bases: 12.

The V and J genes are TRBV28 and TRBJ1-2, with 7 nucleotides matching TRBD1. This CDR3 is 12 amino acids long. Germline-derived CDR1 and CDR2 are MDHEN and SYDVKM. The V gene end was trimmed by 8 bases and the J gene end by 0 bases; junction bases not matched to a gene: 0. CDR3 amino acids: CASGTANYGYTF. The CDR3 nucleotides read TGTGCCAGCGGGACAGCTAACTATGGCTACACCTTC.

The chain links TRBV27 to TRBJ1-1; D perhaps matches TRBD1 (5 bases). CDR3 size: 16 residues. Germline V gives CDR1 MNHEY, CDR2 SMNVEV (reference sequence). The V gene lost 6 bases and the J gene lost 1 base, with 18 bases spanning the gap. The CDR3 nucleotides are TGTGCCAGCAGAAACCACCCGGGACGGGGGAACACTGAAGCTTTCTTT. It yields the protein CASRNHPGRGNTEAFF.

This rearrangement joins TRBV19 to TRBJ2-6; D not resolved. CDR3 size: 13 residues. With 7 bases removed from V and 0 bases from J, the gap between germline ends came to 4 bases. Per germline, CDR1 LNHDA and CDR2 SQIVND (reference sequence). CDR3 bases: TGTGCCAGTACCTCCTCTGGGGCCAACGTCCTGACTTTC. Translation: CASTSSGANVLTF. Variable domain in full (rest from reference TRBV19 and TRBJ2-6): DGGITQSPKYLFRKEGQNVTLSCEQNLNHDAMYWYRQDPGQGLRLIYYSQIVNDFQKGDIAEGYSVSREKKESFPLTVTSAQKNPTAFYLCASTSSGANVLTFGAGSRLTVL.

The chain recombines TRBV5-6 with TRBJ1-2; maybe TRBD1 (5 bases). Trimming removed 4 bases from V and 3 bases from J, with 16 bases in between. Looked up from germline, CDR1 is SGHDT and CDR2 is YYEEEE. CDR3 length: 15 amino acids. The CDR3, as DNA: TGTGCCAGCAGCCTAAGGGGCCAGGGACACTATGGCTACACCTTC. This translates into CASSLRGQGHYGYTF.

The J gene is TRBJ1-2, the V gene TRBV5-4; D gene ambiguous. Germline lookup yields CDR1 SGHNT and CDR2 YYREEE (reference sequence). Trimming removed 2 bases at V and 4 bases at J, with 9 bases between. The CDR3 has 13 residues. This chain's CDR3 is CASSFTPSYGYTF. CDR3 bases: TGTGCCAGCAGCTTTACCCCTAGCTATGGCTACACCTTC.

A few counts support this clone. The chain recombines TRBV2 with TRBJ1-1, with D unresolved. Trimming pared 3 bases from V and 5 bases from J, leaving 16 bases between. Germline-derived CDR1 and CDR2 are SNHLY and FYNNEI. This CDR3 spans 15 amino acids. The CDR3 reads CASSEGVKAWTEAFF. CDR3 nucleotide sequence: TGTGCCAGCAGTGAGGGTGTGAAGGCATGGACTGAAGCTTTCTTT.

J is TRBJ2-1 and V is TRBV11-1; D assignment may be TRBD1 or TRBD2 (5 bases each). The CDR3 spans 14 residues. Germline CDR1 and CDR2: SGHAT and FQDESV (reference sequence). Deletions cut 2 bases from V and 8 bases from J, with 13 bases between. In DNA form, the CDR3 reads TGTGCCAGCAGCTTAAATGGGGACCAGGATGAGCAGTTCTTC. Its protein product is CASSLNGDQDEQFF.

The V call is TRBV6-5, the J call TRBJ2-1, with D possibly TRBD2 on 7 matching bases. V gave up 0 bases and J gave up 5 bases, with 11 bases separating them. Germline CDR1 and CDR2: MNHEY and SVGAGI. The length of the CDR3 is 15 residues. DNA for the CDR3: TGTGCCAGCAGTTACTCCGGGGGGCCGAACAATGAGCAGTTCTTC. Amino acid sequence: CASSYSGGPNNEQFF.

This clone has only a few counts. The chain has TRBV7-2 and TRBJ1-5; 9 bases agree with TRBD1. CDR3 size: 15 residues. J gave up 2 bases and V 5 bases, and 4 bases lay outside the gene matches. Germline loops: CDR1 SGHTA, CDR2 FQGNSA. CDR3 in amino acids: CASSARTGGNQPQHF. The CDR3 bases are TGTGCCAGCAGCGCAAGGACAGGGGGCAATCAGCCCCAGCATTTT.

This clone came up a few times. The rearrangement links TRBV18 to TRBJ1-5; no definite D call. Germline V lookup: CDR1 KGHSH, CDR2 LQKENI. Trimming took 2 bases from V and 4 from J, leaving 12 bases between them. The CDR3 has 15 residues. Here the CDR3 DNA reads TGTGCCAGCTCACCAGAAGGATATGGTAATCAGCCCCAGCATTTT. It is translated as CASSPEGYGNQPQHF.

The chain recombines TRBV7-8 with TRBJ1-6; 7 positions agree with TRBD1. Losses at the gene ends were 5 bases for V and 6 bases for J; bases not matched to a gene: 7. Per germline, CDR1 SGHVS and CDR2 FQNEAQ. CDR3 length: 15 residues. The CDR3 region has the DNA TGTGCCAGCAGCACCCGACAGGGAACTAATTCACCCCTCCACTTT. Encoded protein: CASSTRQGTNSPLHF. Together with reference TRBV7-8 and TRBJ1-6, the CDR3 gives the full variable domain: GAGVSQSPRYKVAKRGQDVALRCDPISGHVSLFWYQQALGQGPEFLTYFQNEAQLDKSGLPSDRFFAERPEGSVSTLKIQRTQQEDSAVYLCASSTRQGTNSPLHFGNGTRLTVT.

This rearrangement joins TRBV10-3 to TRBJ2-7; maybe TRBD1 (6 bases). This CDR3 contains 15 residues. The V gene's germline CDR1 is ENHRY and CDR2 SYGVKD. Trimming stripped 3 bases from V and 6 bases from J, with 18 bases between. CDR3 sequence (DNA): TGTGCCATCAGTGAATCCGGGACATATTCTCCCGAGCAGTACTTC. It encodes CAISESGTYSPEQYF.

This chain joins TRBV19 and TRBJ2-1; unclear D gene. The CDR3 runs to 16 residues. CDR1 and CDR2 (germline): LNHDA, SQIVND (reference sequence). V lost 0 bases and J lost 0, with 9 bases in between. CDR3 DNA: TGTGCCAGTAGTATAGATTCGGCAGTCTCCTACAATGAGCAGTTCTTC. This gives the protein CASSIDSAVSYNEQFF.

V gene TRBV7-6 combines with J gene TRBJ2-2; D ambiguous. With 5 bases removed from V and 6 bases from J, the gap between germline ends came to 10 bases. This CDR3 is built from 13 residues. From germline, CDR1 is SGHVS and CDR2 FNYEAQ. CDR3 in DNA: TGTGCCAGCAGCCCCCGTGGGGCCGGGGAGCTGTTTTTT. As protein: CASSPRGAGELFF. Based on the CDR3 plus reference TRBV7-6 and TRBJ2-2, the full variable domain is GAGVSQSPRYKVTKRGQDVALRCDPISGHVSLYWYRQALGQGPEFLTYFNYEAQQDKSGLPNDRFSAERPEGSISTLTIQRTEQRDSAMYRCASSPRGAGELFFGEGSRLTVL.